The 23 T cell receptor beta chains given below trace back to one sample, sequenced in a study of glioma-infiltrating T cells after dendritic cell vaccination. This sample's time point: after dendritic cell vaccination, including at tumor progression/relapse. Profiling relied on immunoSEQ multiplex PCR, and the TCRdb table lists in-frame clones only, not all of them. The sample contains roughly 50,000 clones, 89% of which appear only once. The starting material was blood, obtained after dendritic cell vaccination. The origin of the receptors is a human donor with glioblastoma.

The chain combines TRBV7-9 with TRBJ1-1; D call uncertain. V was trimmed by 0 bases and J by 7 bases, leaving 12 bases between them. The germline V gene encodes CDR1 SEHNR and CDR2 FQNEAQ (reference sequence). CDR3 length: 14 amino acids. CDR3 sequence: CASSLARELGEAFF. CDR3 bases: TGTGCCAGCAGCTTAGCAAGGGAGTTGGGTGAAGCTTTCTTT.

The chain is built from TRBV2 and TRBJ1-1, with TRBD1 as a possible D gene (6 bases). Germline assignment: CDR1 SNHLY and CDR2 FYNNEI. The CDR3 has 11 amino acids. The V end lost 8 bases, the J end lost 6 bases, and 10 bases lay between the germline ends. The CDR3 DNA reads as TGTGCCAGCCAGGGGCGGGCTGAAGCTTTCTTT. It specifies CASQGRAEAFF.

The sample holds one count of this clone. The V call is TRBV7-9, the J call TRBJ2-7; 11 nucleotides agree with TRBD2. The CDR3 loop spans 18 amino acids. V was clipped by 1 base and J by 3 bases; unmatched bases: 11. CDR1 SEHNR and CDR2 FQNEAQ come from the germline V gene (reference sequence). CDR3 coding DNA: TGTGCCAGCAGCTTAGTGACTAGCGGGAATCGTCCCGACTACGAGCAGTACTTC. Protein sequence: CASSLVTSGNRPDYEQYF.

The chain couples TRBV5-1 to TRBJ1-1; 8 bases fit TRBD1. The junction had 15 bases not matched to a gene; V was cut back by 5 bases and J by 6 bases. Looked up from germline, CDR1 is SGHRS and CDR2 is YFSETQ. CDR3 length equals 16 residues. This CDR3 is CASRLSGTGLYSEAFF. The CDR3 region has the DNA TGCGCCAGCAGACTGAGCGGGACAGGATTGTACTCTGAAGCTTTCTTT.

The V call is TRBV7-9, the J call TRBJ1-2; D unclear. Deletions cut 2 bases from V and 7 bases from J, with 14 bases between. The CDR3 contains 14 residues. Germline V gives CDR1 SEHNR, CDR2 FQNEAQ (reference sequence). As DNA, the CDR3 is TGTGCCAGCAGCTTATTAAGTTCTCCCGGTGGCTACACCTTC. The encoded protein is CASSLLSSPGGYTF. The full variable domain, with the rest looked up from reference TRBV7-9 and TRBJ1-2, is DTGVSQNPRHKITKRGQNVTFRCDPISEHNRLYWYRQTLGQGPEFLTYFQNEAQLEKSRLLSDRFSAERPKGSFSTLEIQRTEQGDSAMYLCASSLLSSPGGYTFGSGTRLTVV.

The rearrangement joins TRBV18 to TRBJ1-4; possible D gene TRBD1, 5 bases. The CDR3 sequence is 14 residues long. V was clipped by 3 bases and J by 15 bases, with 20 bases between them. Germline V gene lookup returns CDR1 KGHSH and CDR2 LQKENI. The CDR3 coding sequence is TGTGCCAGCTCACCCCCCGGGGCGGGAGGAGGAATGTTTTTT. Translation gives CASSPPGAGGGMFF. Filled out from reference TRBV18 and TRBJ1-4, the complete variable domain reads NAGVMQNPRHLVRRRGQEARLRCSPMKGHSHVYWYRQLPEEGLKFMVYLQKENIIDESGMPKERFSAEFPKEGPSILRIQQVVRGDSAAYFCASSPPGAGGGMFFGSGTQLSVL.

This chain connects TRBV9 to TRBJ1-3, with D perhaps TRBD1 (5 bases). Per the germline V gene, CDR1 is SGDLS and CDR2 is YYNGEE. V lost 0 bases to trimming and J lost 4 bases, with 8 bases between them. The CDR3 is 14 residues long. This CDR3 is CASSVDRIGNTIYF. The CDR3 DNA is TGTGCCAGCAGCGTAGACAGGATAGGAAACACCATATATTTT.

V is TRBV29-1 and J is TRBJ2-5, with 10 bases aligning to TRBD1. Germline V gives CDR1 SQVTM, CDR2 ANQGSEA. The V and J ends lost 6 bases and 4 bases, in that order; junction bases with no gene match: 2. This CDR3 contains 12 residues. CDR3 region: CSVGTGVETQYF. The CDR3 DNA follows: TGCAGCGTCGGGACAGGGGTAGAGACCCAGTACTTC.

The chain couples TRBV28 to TRBJ2-7, with a tentative D call TRBD2 (6 bases). Germline V gene sequence: CDR1 MDHEN, CDR2 SYDVKM. The length of the CDR3 is 17 residues. V shed 6 bases and J shed 2 bases, with 23 bases lying between them. The chain's CDR3 is CASRRILRETLTYEQYF. The CDR3 nucleotides read TGTGCCAGCAGGAGAATACTTCGGGAGACACTAACCTACGAGCAGTACTTC.

This clone was counted only a few times. The CDR3 loop reads CASSDGTMRPQHF. CDR3 nucleotides: TGTGCCAGCAGTGATGGGACTATGCGGCCCCAGCATTTT. The chain is built from TRBV6-1 and TRBJ1-5, with D tentatively TRBD1 (5 bases). Germline CDR1 and CDR2: MNHNS and SASEGT. CDR3 length equals 13 residues. Trimming stripped 3 bases from V and 9 bases from J, with 12 bases between.

CDR3: CASSSGTGGNTIYF. CDR3 coding DNA: TGTGCCAGCAGTTCCGGGACAGGAGGAAACACCATATATTTT. This chain uses TRBV28 with TRBJ1-3, with 8 bases lining up with TRBD1. With V trimmed by 4 bases and J by 4 bases, 3 bases remained unmatched. The CDR3 totals 14 residues. Germline CDR1 MDHEN, CDR2 SYDVKM.

The rearrangement links TRBV28 to TRBJ2-2; 9 bases line up with TRBD1. The V segment lost 5 bases and the J segment 6 bases; nucleotides outside the gene matches: 10. CDR3 length equals 16 residues. CDR1 is MDHEN and CDR2 is SYDVKM in the germline V gene. The CDR3 is CASSLPGQGRSGELFF. Here the CDR3 DNA reads TGTGCCAGCAGTCTCCCGGGACAGGGAAGGTCCGGGGAGCTGTTTTTT.

The rearrangement links TRBV5-1 to TRBJ2-1; D is possibly TRBD1 (6 bases). CDR1 and CDR2 (germline): SGHRS, YFSETQ. Trimming pared 5 bases from V and 10 bases from J, leaving 10 bases between. The CDR3 is 11 residues long. Here the CDR3 reads CASRIDREQFF. The CDR3 DNA follows: TGCGCCAGCAGAATAGACAGGGAGCAGTTCTTC.

This rearrangement joins TRBV15 to TRBJ2-7; the D gene is possibly TRBD1 (5 bases). V shed 0 bases and J shed 2 bases, with 17 bases lying between them. CDR3 length equals 17 residues. Germline CDR1 reads LNHNV; CDR2 reads YYDKDF (reference sequence). The CDR3 nucleotides are TGTGCCACCAGCAGAGATAGAGACAGATATTTACCCTACGAGCAGTACTTC. Encoded protein: CATSRDRDRYLPYEQYF.

The chain recombines TRBV4-3 with TRBJ2-5; TRBD2 matches 12 bases. Per the germline V gene, CDR1 is LGHNA and CDR2 is YSLEER. Trimming cost V 4 bases and J 5 bases; bases outside gene matches: 5. The CDR3 sequence is 15 residues long. The CDR3: CASSPRLAGVETQYF. The DNA of the CDR3 is TGCGCCAGCAGCCCCCGACTAGCGGGAGTCGAGACCCAGTACTTC.

V and J are TRBV7-6 and TRBJ2-2; 9 nucleotides match TRBD2. This CDR3 is 16 amino acids long. Germline V gene lookup returns CDR1 SGHVS and CDR2 FNYEAQ. J was trimmed by 0 bases and V by 2 bases; bases with no gene match: 1. The CDR3, as DNA: TGTGCCAGCAGCTTAAGACTAGCGGCGAACACCGGGGAGCTGTTTTTT. Translated: CASSLRLAANTGELFF. Full variable domain (outside the CDR3, taken from reference TRBV7-6 and TRBJ2-2): GAGVSQSPRYKVTKRGQDVALRCDPISGHVSLYWYRQALGQGPEFLTYFNYEAQQDKSGLPNDRFSAERPEGSISTLTIQRTEQRDSAMYRCASSLRLAANTGELFFGEGSRLTVL.

J is TRBJ1-4 and V is TRBV5-1; perhaps TRBD1 as D (5 bases). The CDR3 length is 15 residues. The V end was cut by 3 bases, the J end by 1 base, with 10 bases between. Per germline, CDR1 SGHRS and CDR2 YFSETQ. The CDR3 sequence: CASSSSGGTNEKLFF. The CDR3 DNA reads as TGCGCCAGCAGCTCTTCCGGGGGAACTAATGAAAAACTGTTTTTT. The variable domain in full, with the rest retrieved from reference TRBV5-1 and TRBJ1-4, is KAGVTQTPRYLIKTRGQQVTLSCSPISGHRSVSWYQQTPGQGLQFLFEYFSETQRNKGNFPGRFSGRQFSNSRSEMNVSTLELGDSALYLCASSSSGGTNEKLFFGSGTQLSVL.

This rearrangement joins TRBV5-4 to TRBJ2-6; 9 bases match TRBD1. J was trimmed by 0 bases and V by 4 bases; bases with no gene match: 5. CDR1 is SGHNT and CDR2 is YYREEE in the germline V gene (reference sequence). The CDR3 consists of 17 residues. As DNA, the CDR3 is TGTGCCAGCAGCGCCGGGACAGGGAGCTCTGGGGCCAACGTCCTGACTTTC. Translating gives CASSAGTGSSGANVLTF.

In its sample, this clone was seen once. J is TRBJ2-5 and V is TRBV5-6; D gene unclear. The CDR3 totals 11 residues. The V and J ends lost 2 bases and 9 bases respectively, with 8 bases between them. CDR1 is SGHDT, CDR2 YYEEEE, per germline. CDR3 amino acids: CASSLGGPQYF. As DNA, the CDR3 is TGTGCCAGCAGCTTAGGTGGGCCCCAGTACTTC.

The chain combines TRBV25-1 with TRBJ2-7; a possible D gene is TRBD1 (5 bases). The CDR3 is 13 amino acids. Germline-derived CDR1 and CDR2 are MGHDK and SYGVNS. The V end lost 10 bases, the J end lost 1 base, and 14 bases lay between the germline ends. The CDR3 region is CATMTRGSYEQYF. The CDR3 coding sequence is TGTGCCACCATGACAAGGGGATCCTACGAGCAGTACTTC.

The rearrangement uses TRBV5-1 and TRBJ2-5; D is perhaps TRBD2 (5 bases). The J call may be in error: the DNA end matches TRBJ2-7 better. Germline assignment: CDR1 SGHRS and CDR2 YFSETQ. This CDR3 has 13 residues. The CDR3 loop is CASRWRTGYEQYF. CDR3 coding DNA: TGCGCCAGCAGATGGAGGACTGGCTACGAGCAGTACTTC.

The rearrangement links TRBV4-3 to TRBJ2-1; 10 nucleotides match TRBD2. Germline V lookup: CDR1 LGHNA, CDR2 YSLEER. The junction had 7 bases not matched to a gene; V was cut back by 0 bases and J by 2 bases. The CDR3 is 18 amino acids. Written as DNA, the CDR3 is TGCGCCAGCAGCCAAGATCCAGCGGGAGGGGGACCCTACAATGAGCAGTTCTTC. It encodes CASSQDPAGGGPYNEQFF.

V and J are TRBV5-4 and TRBJ2-7, with 9 bases aligning to TRBD1. V trimming: 4 bases; J trimming: 6 bases; junction bases outside the gene matches: 11. Per the germline V gene, CDR1 is SGHNT and CDR2 is YYREEE (reference sequence). The CDR3 runs to 15 residues. CDR3 sequence: CASSVGQGAWGEQYF. CDR3 sequence (DNA): TGTGCCAGCAGCGTGGGACAGGGTGCTTGGGGCGAGCAGTACTTC.